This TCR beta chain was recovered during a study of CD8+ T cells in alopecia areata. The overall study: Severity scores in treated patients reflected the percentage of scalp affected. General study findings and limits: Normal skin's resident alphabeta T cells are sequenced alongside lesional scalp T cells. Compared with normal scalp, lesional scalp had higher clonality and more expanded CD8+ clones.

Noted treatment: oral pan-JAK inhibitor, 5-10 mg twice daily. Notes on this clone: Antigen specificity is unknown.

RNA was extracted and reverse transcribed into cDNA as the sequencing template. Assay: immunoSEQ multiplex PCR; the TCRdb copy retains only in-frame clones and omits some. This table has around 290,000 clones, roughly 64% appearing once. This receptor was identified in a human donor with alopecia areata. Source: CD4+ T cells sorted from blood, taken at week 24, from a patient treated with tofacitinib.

The CDR3 DNA reads as TGTGCCAGCAGCGTTGATGCTGGAGCAGCGACTTTCTATGGCTACACCTTC. It specifies CASSVDAGAATFYGYTF. This rearrangement joins TRBV9 to TRBJ1-2; no firm D call. CDR1 SGDLS and CDR2 YYNGEE come from the germline V gene. This CDR3 has 17 amino acids. The germline V and J ends were trimmed by 2 bases and 4 bases, with 21 bases remaining between them.